Listed here are 28 T cell receptor beta chains from one sample, sequenced in a study of blood T cell repertoires in COVID-19. TCRdb keeps only in-frame clones here, not all; method: immunoSEQ multiplex PCR. The sample gives some 300,000 clones, over 85% of which show up once; 2.5% to 3% is in the top ten. Material for sequencing was PBMCs or T cells enriched from blood (not recorded which). Every receptor here comes from a woman between 45 and 60 years old who had been exposed to COVID-19.

The chain recombines TRBV14 with TRBJ1-5; D remains ambiguous. The V gene's germline CDR1 is SGHDN and CDR2 FVKESK. The CDR3 has 14 residues. V dropped 1 base and J dropped 10 bases, with 14 bases sitting between them. CDR3 residues: CASSQGGFNTPQHF. CDR3 sequence (DNA): TGTGCCAGCAGCCAAGGCGGTTTCAATACTCCCCAGCATTTT.

The chain employs TRBV30 and TRBJ2-7; 9 bases map to TRBD1. This CDR3 has 12 residues. The junction had 9 bases not matched to a gene; V was cut back by 5 bases and J by 10 bases. Germline values: CDR1 GTSNPN, CDR2 SVGIG (reference sequence). The CDR3 DNA reads as TGTGCCTGGGGTCCCGGGACAGGGCGTCAGTACTTC. This encodes CAWGPGTGRQYF. Combining the CDR3 with reference TRBV30 and TRBJ2-7 gives the whole variable domain SQTIHQWPATLVQPVGSPLSLECTVEGTSNPNLYWYRQAAGRGLQLLFYSVGIGQISSEVPQNLSASRPQDRQFILSSKKLLLSDSGFYLCAWGPGTGRQYFGPGTRLTVT.

The DNA of the CDR3 is TGTGCCAGCAGCTTAAAACGGGAGACCGAGCAGTACTTC. Protein: CASSLKRETEQYF. The V call is TRBV7-2, the J call TRBJ2-7; the D gene is possibly TRBD2 (6 bases). The CDR3 has 13 residues. Trimming left V 2 bases short and J 6 bases short, with 11 bases between. The V gene's germline CDR1 is SGHTA and CDR2 FQGNSA.

The chain employs TRBV6-1 and TRBJ1-3; 7 bases are a match to TRBD1. Germline CDR1 is MNHNS and CDR2 is SASEGT. J was trimmed by 1 base and V by 2 bases; bases with no gene match: 5. This CDR3 is built from 16 residues. In DNA, the CDR3 is TGTGCCAGCAGTGAATTGACAGGGAGGTCTGGAAACACCATATATTTT. Protein product: CASSELTGRSGNTIYF.

The chain couples TRBV7-7 to TRBJ2-3; D might be TRBD2 (6 bases). Germline lookup yields CDR1 SSHAT and CDR2 FNYEAQ (reference sequence). The length of the CDR3 is 12 residues. Here the CDR3 reads CATGETGDTQYF. The CDR3 DNA reads TGTGCTACGGGGGAAACCGGGGATACGCAGTATTTT.

The V gene is TRBV20-1, the J gene TRBJ2-7; D perhaps matches TRBD1 (6 bases). V was clipped by 3 bases and J by 3 bases, with 9 bases between them. The CDR3 loop spans 12 amino acids. Germline lookup yields CDR1 DFQATT and CDR2 SNEGSKA (reference sequence). CDR3 DNA: TGCAGTGCTAGTACAGGGCGCTACGAGCAGTACTTC. This codes for CSASTGRYEQYF.

The V and J genes are TRBV7-2 and TRBJ1-3; the D is unclear. The germline gives CDR1 SGHTA, CDR2 FQGNSA. The CDR3 length is 16 residues. The V and J ends lost 3 bases and 0 bases respectively, with 12 bases between them. The CDR3 nucleotides read TGTGCCAGCAGCTTGAGCCCCAGCGTCTCTGGAAACACCATATATTTT. Its protein product is CASSLSPSVSGNTIYF.

Only one count was recorded for this clone. The genes are TRBV6-5 and TRBJ2-1; 7 positions agree with TRBD1. Germline values: CDR1 MNHEY, CDR2 SVGAGI. The CDR3 totals 15 residues. V was pared by 5 bases and J by 5 bases, with 9 bases of the junction left unmatched. The CDR3 DNA follows: TGTGCCAGCAGTCCACAGGGGATCGGGCACAATGAGCAGTTCTTC. This translates into CASSPQGIGHNEQFF.

This clone has just a few counts. The genes are TRBV7-9 and TRBJ2-7, with D unclear. This CDR3 comprises 12 residues. Trimming stripped 4 bases from V and 4 bases from J, with 8 bases between. Germline CDR1 SEHNR, CDR2 FQNEAQ (reference sequence). CDR3 DNA: TGTGCCAGCAGCTCCCAGATTTACGAGCAGTACTTC. Protein sequence: CASSSQIYEQYF.

V and J are TRBV27 and TRBJ1-6; D might be TRBD1 (5 bases). Germline CDR1 reads MNHEY; CDR2 reads SMNVEV (reference sequence). This CDR3 spans 14 amino acids. Trimming shortened V by 0 bases and J by 9 bases, and 9 bases separated the two germline ends. In DNA, the CDR3 is TGTGCCAGCAGTTTATCTTTGGGGGGTTCACCCCTCCACTTT. As protein: CASSLSLGGSPLHF.

This chain links TRBV5-6 with TRBJ2-1; the match to TRBD1 covers 8 bases. The CDR3 is 19 residues long. CDR1 and CDR2 from the germline V gene are SGHDT and YYEEEE. Germline trimming cut 2 bases from V and 15 bases from J; bases unmatched to any gene: 28. The CDR3 nucleotides read TGTGCCAGCAGCTTTTTGGATGAAGTCAGGGGGCGCGAAATTCTACAGCTGTTCTTC. This sequence encodes CASSFLDEVRGREILQLFF.

The chain couples TRBV20-1 to TRBJ1-2; D may be TRBD1 (6 bases). Germline V gene lookup returns CDR1 DFQATT and CDR2 SNEGSKA (reference sequence). V gave up 3 bases and J gave up 8 bases, with 22 bases separating them. CDR3 length: 15 amino acids. The CDR3 loop is CSASLETGLRGGYTF. CDR3 DNA sequence: TGCAGTGCTAGTCTTGAGACAGGTCTGAGGGGGGGCTACACCTTC.

The rearrangement links TRBV4-2 to TRBJ2-7; 8 bases agree with TRBD2. This CDR3 has 15 amino acids. With V trimmed by 6 bases and J by 2 bases, 9 bases remained unmatched. The germline V gene encodes CDR1 LGHNA and CDR2 YNFKEQ. The CDR3 loop reads CASSSSGGQPYEQYF. CDR3 sequence (DNA): TGTGCCAGCAGTTCCTCGGGGGGGCAACCCTACGAGCAGTACTTC.

The J gene is TRBJ2-2, the V gene TRBV7-9, with a tentative D call TRBD2 (5 bases). V shed 4 bases and J shed 4 bases, with 13 bases lying between them. The CDR3 is 15 residues long. Germline CDR1 and CDR2: SEHNR and FQNEAQ (reference sequence). In DNA form, the CDR3 reads TGTGCCAGCAGCTACAGAGGCACTAGCACCGGGGAGCTGTTTTTT. Its protein product is CASSYRGTSTGELFF.

This clone has just a few counts. The rearrangement uses TRBV28 and TRBJ1-6; D not certain. V lost 5 bases to trimming and J lost 10 bases, with 9 bases between them. Germline V lookup: CDR1 MDHEN, CDR2 SYDVKM. This CDR3 comprises 12 residues. As DNA, the CDR3 is TGTGCCAGCAGTCTCAGGTTCTCACCCCTCCACTTT. This encodes CASSLRFSPLHF.

The chain is built from TRBV5-5 and TRBJ2-1, with D uncertain. V dropped 4 bases and J dropped 5 bases, with 7 bases sitting between them. The CDR3 covers 12 residues. Looked up from germline, CDR1 is SGHKS and CDR2 is YYEKEE (reference sequence). The CDR3 DNA reads as TGTGCCAGCAGCCAGGTGGACAATGAGCAGTTCTTC. It codes for CASSQVDNEQFF.

The chain has TRBV18 and TRBJ1-2; D is perhaps TRBD1 (5 bases). The CDR3 loop spans 13 amino acids. V was cut by 4 bases and J by 4 bases, with 10 bases left in between. Per the germline V gene, CDR1 is KGHSH and CDR2 is LQKENI. The DNA of the CDR3 is TGTGCCAGCTCACTCGACAGCTTCTATGGCTACACCTTC. Its protein product is CASSLDSFYGYTF.

The chain has TRBV28 and TRBJ2-7; D gene uncertain. V shed 7 bases and J shed 0 bases, with 13 bases lying between them. Germline V gives CDR1 MDHEN, CDR2 SYDVKM. The CDR3 has 14 residues. The CDR3 bases are TGTGCCAGCATTAGTCAGGATTCCTCCTACGAGCAGTACTTC. Translating gives CASISQDSSYEQYF.

This rearrangement joins TRBV7-9 to TRBJ2-7; TRBD1 aligns across 9 bases. CDR3 length equals 15 residues. Unmatched junction bases numbered 7, after V lost 5 bases and J lost 2 bases. The germline V gene encodes CDR1 SEHNR and CDR2 FQNEAQ (reference sequence). CDR3 nucleotide sequence: TGTGCCAGCAGCGCCCCCGGGACAGGGCCCTACGAGCAGTACTTC. Its protein product is CASSAPGTGPYEQYF.

This chain connects TRBV3-1 (or the pseudogene TRBV3-2) to TRBJ1-4; 9 positions match TRBD1. J gave up 8 bases and V 3 bases, and 10 bases lay outside the gene matches. Looked up from germline, CDR1 is LGHDT and CDR2 is YNNKEL (reference sequence). The CDR3 has 16 amino acids. In nucleotides, the CDR3 is TGTGCCAGCAGCCAGGGACCGGGACAGGGTGAGGAAAAACTGTTTTTT. Its protein product is CASSQGPGQGEEKLFF.

The chain couples TRBV5-4 to TRBJ1-4, with 8 bases identical to TRBD1. This CDR3 has 16 amino acids. V trimming: 3 bases; J trimming: 3 bases; junction bases outside the gene matches: 7. Germline V gives CDR1 SGHNT, CDR2 YYREEE (reference sequence). CDR3 in DNA: TGTGCCAGCAGCTCTGGACAGGGTGGGTCTAATGAAAAACTGTTTTTT. Translated, it gives CASSSGQGGSNEKLFF.

The CDR3 is CASSFNGLSYGYTF. In DNA form, the CDR3 reads TGTGCCAGTAGTTTCAACGGACTGAGCTATGGCTACACCTTC. The genes are TRBV19 and TRBJ1-2; D gene uncertain. CDR3 length: 14 amino acids. Trimming removed 5 bases at V and 4 bases at J, with 14 bases between. CDR1 and CDR2 from the germline V gene are LNHDA and SQIVND (reference sequence).

The rearrangement links TRBV6-1 to TRBJ1-1; the D gene is possibly TRBD1 (6 bases). Germline CDR1 MNHNS, CDR2 SASEGT. V was shortened by 2 bases and J by 2 bases, with 18 bases between the two germline ends. This CDR3 is built from 17 residues. CDR3 region: CASSERDTTGFNTEAFF. As DNA, the CDR3 is TGTGCCAGCAGTGAACGGGACACCACAGGGTTTAACACTGAAGCTTTCTTT.

This chain connects TRBV7-2 to TRBJ1-5; D not certain. CDR1 SGHTA and CDR2 FQGNSA come from the germline V gene. The ends were cut back, 3 bases at V and 4 bases at J, with 7 bases in the middle. This CDR3 region has 13 residues. In DNA form, the CDR3 reads TGTGCCAGCAGCTTGACGGGGAATCAGCCCCAGCATTTT. Its translation is CASSLTGNQPQHF.

The chain combines TRBV19 with TRBJ2-1; 7 nucleotides align to TRBD1. This CDR3 is built from 14 residues. In germline, CDR1 is LNHDA, CDR2 SQIVND (reference sequence). J lost 6 bases, V lost 2 bases, and 4 bases had no gene match. The CDR3, as DNA: TGTGCCAGTAGTATAACAGGGGTCCCCAATGAGCAGTTCTTC. Protein sequence: CASSITGVPNEQFF.

The chain links TRBV3-1 (or the pseudogene TRBV3-2) to TRBJ2-3; 10 bases are a match to TRBD2. V lost 0 bases and J lost 3; bases outside the gene matches: 6. CDR3 length equals 17 residues. The germline V gene has CDR1 LGHDT and CDR2 YNNKEL (reference sequence). CDR3 region: CASSQEPAGGLTDTQYF. CDR3 DNA sequence: TGTGCCAGCAGCCAAGAACCAGCGGGGGGGCTGACAGATACGCAGTATTTT.

The V and J genes are TRBV19 and TRBJ2-5, with a weak D call TRBD1 (5 bases). The V end was cut by 3 bases, the J end by 0 bases, with 5 bases between. The CDR3 length is 13 residues. The germline V gene has CDR1 LNHDA and CDR2 SQIVND (reference sequence). This CDR3 is CASSMDNQETQYF. DNA of the CDR3: TGTGCCAGTAGTATGGACAACCAAGAGACCCAGTACTTC.

The chain employs TRBV5-4 and TRBJ1-1, with D tentatively TRBD1 (5 bases). Germline V gene lookup returns CDR1 SGHNT and CDR2 YYREEE (reference sequence). Trimming removed 3 bases from V and 3 bases from J, with 12 bases in between. The length of the CDR3 is 14 residues. The chain's CDR3 is CASSSGERDTEAFF. The CDR3 DNA reads TGTGCCAGCAGCTCGGGGGAGAGGGACACTGAAGCTTTCTTT.